The 14 T cell receptor beta chains in this list originate from one sample, sequenced in a study of blood T cell repertoires in COVID-19. This table comes from immunoSEQ multiplex PCR, and its TCRdb copy is limited to in-frame clones, with some not included. The sample has 50,000 or so clones, around nine tenths seen once. Sequencing was done on a sample of peripheral blood. The receptors were gathered from a human donor with active COVID-19. The donor label of this sample is uncertain.

The chain employs TRBV5-4 and TRBJ1-2, with D possibly being TRBD1 (5 bases). CDR3 length: 15 residues. CDR1 and CDR2 (germline): SGHNT, YYREEE (reference sequence). The V end lost 3 bases, the J end lost 2 bases, and 14 bases lay between the germline ends. CDR3 DNA sequence: TGTGCCAGCAGCTATACAGGAGATTCCAACTATGGCTACACCTTC. It translates to CASSYTGDSNYGYTF.

This chain joins TRBV7-2 and TRBJ1-1; the D gene is possibly TRBD1 (6 bases). This CDR3 spans 15 amino acids. V shed 1 base and J shed 2 bases, with 11 bases lying between them. Germline lookup yields CDR1 SGHTA and CDR2 FQGNSA. DNA for the CDR3: TGTGCCAGCAGCTTAGGGGGACATGCAAACACTGAAGCTTTCTTT. Encoded protein: CASSLGGHANTEAFF.

The chain is built from TRBV23-1 and TRBJ1-1, with TRBD1 matching 9 bases. TRBV23-1 qualifies as an ORF whose function is uncertain. J gave up 4 bases and V 0 bases, and 12 bases lay outside the gene matches. This CDR3 has 18 residues. The CDR3 nucleotides read TGCGCCAGCAGTCAATCGGGCGGGACAGGGAACTGTATCACTGAAGCTTTCTTT. This codes for CASSQSGGTGNCITEAFF.

This chain joins TRBV25-1 and TRBJ1-2, with D possibly being TRBD1 (5 bases). The CDR3 totals 18 residues. Trimming shortened V by 5 bases and J by 4 bases, and 26 bases separated the two germline ends. The germline V gene has CDR1 MGHDK and CDR2 SYGVNS. The CDR3 coding sequence is TGTGCCAGCAGTCCCCCGCCGGGACTACCTACCGAAATCTATGGCTACACCTTC. It encodes CASSPPPGLPTEIYGYTF.

V usage is TRBV24-1 and J usage is TRBJ2-3; D perhaps matches TRBD2 (5 bases). CDR3 length: 13 amino acids. Germline CDR1 reads KGHDR; CDR2 reads SFDVKD. The V and J ends lost 4 bases and 6 bases respectively, with 10 bases between them. The CDR3 DNA reads as TGTGCCACCAGTGAAGGGTGGAGGGATACGCAGTATTTT. This gives the protein CATSEGWRDTQYF.

The chain employs TRBV12-3 or TRBV12-4 and TRBJ2-7; possibly TRBD1 for D (5 bases). The CDR3 is made up of 13 amino acids. V was clipped by 5 bases and J by 2 bases, with 10 bases between them. The CDR3 region has the DNA TGTGCCAGCAGTGTCGACAGAACCTACGAGCAGTACTTC. Translation: CASSVDRTYEQYF.

The chain links TRBV5-1 to TRBJ1-2; D ambiguous. Trimming cost V 4 bases and J 4 bases, with 8 bases left between them. The germline V gene has CDR1 SGHRS and CDR2 YFSETQ. CDR3 length: 12 amino acids. CDR3 protein: CASSLDGYGYTF. CDR3 bases: TGCGCCAGCAGCCTGGACGGCTATGGCTACACCTTC.

The V call is TRBV6-5, the J call TRBJ1-1, with D uncertain. V was pared by 6 bases and J by 8 bases, with 10 bases between. This CDR3 has 11 residues. Germline-derived CDR1 and CDR2 are MNHEY and SVGAGI. In DNA form, the CDR3 reads TGTGCCAGCAGAGATTCGGGGGAAGCTTTCTTT. The encoded protein is CASRDSGEAFF.

V and J are TRBV27 and TRBJ2-7, with a possible D match to TRBD1 (5 bases). The ends were cut back, 2 bases at V and 2 bases at J, with 7 bases in the middle. There are 13 residues in the CDR3. CDR1 is MNHEY and CDR2 is SMNVEV in the germline V gene (reference sequence). The CDR3 here is CASSLTGPYEQYF. The CDR3, as DNA: TGTGCCAGCAGTTTAACAGGACCCTACGAGCAGTACTTC.

The rearrangement joins TRBV27 to TRBJ1-1; TRBD1 might be the D (6 bases). CDR1 and CDR2 (germline): MNHEY, SMNVEV (reference sequence). This CDR3 comprises 14 residues. Between the trimmed V and J ends, which lost 3 bases and 4 bases, there was a span of 12 bases. CDR3 in DNA: TGTGCCAGCAGTTTTCAGGGGTCGTTCACTGAAGCTTTCTTT. It yields the protein CASSFQGSFTEAFF.

J is TRBJ2-3 and V is TRBV18; 8 bases are a match to TRBD2. The CDR3 sequence is 14 residues long. V lost 3 bases and J lost 6; bases outside the gene matches: 5. Germline V gene lookup returns CDR1 KGHSH and CDR2 LQKENI. DNA for the CDR3: TGTGCCAGCTCACCTCGAGCGGGAGCTGATACGCAGTATTTT. It is translated as CASSPRAGADTQYF.

The chain links TRBV10-3 to TRBJ1-4, with D possibly being TRBD1 (5 bases). The CDR3 has 17 residues. Trimming removed 4 bases from V and 0 bases from J, with 15 bases in between. In germline, CDR1 is ENHRY, CDR2 SYGVKD. The CDR3 DNA is TGTGCCATCAGTGGCGGGGGAACGGGTGCAACTAATGAAAAACTGTTTTTT. Encoded protein: CAISGGGTGATNEKLFF.

The V and J genes are TRBV10-3 and TRBJ2-5; D not resolved. Germline V gives CDR1 ENHRY, CDR2 SYGVKD. There are 13 residues in the CDR3. V lost 5 bases to trimming and J lost 2 bases, with 9 bases between them. DNA for the CDR3: TGTGCCATCAGTTCGTCAGGACAAGAGACCCAGTACTTC. Translating gives CAISSSGQETQYF.

The chain uses TRBV9 and TRBJ2-1; maybe TRBD1 (5 bases). This CDR3 has 15 amino acids. Germline CDR1 reads SGDLS; CDR2 reads YYNGEE. Trimming removed 4 bases from V and 4 bases from J, with 15 bases in between. Here the CDR3 reads CASSPRALMYNEQFF. The CDR3 bases are TGTGCCAGCAGCCCCAGGGCACTAATGTACAATGAGCAGTTCTTC.